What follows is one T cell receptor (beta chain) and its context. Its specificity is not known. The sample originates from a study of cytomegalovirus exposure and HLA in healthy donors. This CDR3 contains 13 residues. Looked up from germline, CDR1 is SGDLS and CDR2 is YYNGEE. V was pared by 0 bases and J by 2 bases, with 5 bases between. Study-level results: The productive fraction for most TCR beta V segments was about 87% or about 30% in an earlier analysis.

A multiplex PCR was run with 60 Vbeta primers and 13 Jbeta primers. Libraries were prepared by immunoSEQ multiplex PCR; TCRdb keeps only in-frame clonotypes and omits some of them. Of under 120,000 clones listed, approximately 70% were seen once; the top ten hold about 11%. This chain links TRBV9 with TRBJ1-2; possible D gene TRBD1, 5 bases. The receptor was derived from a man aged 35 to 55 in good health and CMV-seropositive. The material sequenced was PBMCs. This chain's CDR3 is CASSVDRNYGYTF. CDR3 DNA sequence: TGTGCCAGCAGCGTAGACAGGAACTATGGCTACACCTTC. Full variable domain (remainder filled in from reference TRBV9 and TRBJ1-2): DSGVTQTPKHLITATGQRVTLRCSPRSGDLSVYWYQQSLDQGLQFLIQYYNGEERAKGNILERFSAQQFPDLHSELNLSSLELGDSALYFCASSVDRNYGYTFGSGTRLTVV.